This TCR beta chain was recorded in a study of blood T cell repertoires in COVID-19. Only in-frame clones appear in the TCRdb table, and some are missing; sequencing was by immunoSEQ multiplex PCR. The sample has 310,000 or so clones; just over 85% are singletons. Participant age was roughly 18 to 95 years, and participants resided in about two dozen US areas. Cohorts were assigned according to the clinical history that participants reported. The ends were cut back, 0 bases at V and 2 bases at J, with 11 bases in the middle. Germline assignment: CDR1 SGHTA and CDR2 FQGNSA. The CDR3 runs 16 residues. This clonotype originated in a woman aged 18-35 years who had recovered from COVID-19. The chain is built from TRBV7-2 and TRBJ1-5; D is unresolved. Specimen: PBMCs or T cells enriched from blood (not recorded which). This chain's CDR3 is CASSLAVGGGNQPQHF. Written as DNA, the CDR3 is TGTGCCAGCAGCTTAGCGGTGGGTGGAGGCAATCAGCCCCAGCATTTT.